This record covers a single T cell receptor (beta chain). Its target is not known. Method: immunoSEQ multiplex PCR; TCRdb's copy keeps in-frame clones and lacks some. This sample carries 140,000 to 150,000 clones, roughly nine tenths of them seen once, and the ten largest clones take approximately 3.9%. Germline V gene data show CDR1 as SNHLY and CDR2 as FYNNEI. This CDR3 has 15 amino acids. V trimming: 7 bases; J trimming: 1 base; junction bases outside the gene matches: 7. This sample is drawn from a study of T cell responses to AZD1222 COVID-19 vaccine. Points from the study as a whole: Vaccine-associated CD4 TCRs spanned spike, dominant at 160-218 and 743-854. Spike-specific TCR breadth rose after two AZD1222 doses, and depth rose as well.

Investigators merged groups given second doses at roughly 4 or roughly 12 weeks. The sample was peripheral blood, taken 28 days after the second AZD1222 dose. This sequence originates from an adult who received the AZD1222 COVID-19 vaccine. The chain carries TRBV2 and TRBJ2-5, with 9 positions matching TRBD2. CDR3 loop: CASNPSGALQETQYF. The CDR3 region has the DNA TGTGCCAGCAATCCTAGCGGGGCACTCCAAGAGACCCAGTACTTC.